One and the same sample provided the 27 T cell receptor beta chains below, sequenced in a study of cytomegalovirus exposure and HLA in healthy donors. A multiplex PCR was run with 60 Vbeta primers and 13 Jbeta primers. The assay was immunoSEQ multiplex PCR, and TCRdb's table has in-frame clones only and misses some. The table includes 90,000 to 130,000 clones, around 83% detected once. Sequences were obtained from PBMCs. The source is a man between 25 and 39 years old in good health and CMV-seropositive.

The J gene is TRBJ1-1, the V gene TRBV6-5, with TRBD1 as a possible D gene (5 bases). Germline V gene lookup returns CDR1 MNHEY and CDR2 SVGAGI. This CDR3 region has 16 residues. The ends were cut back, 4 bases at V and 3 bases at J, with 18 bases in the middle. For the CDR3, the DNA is TGTGCCAGCAGTTTCGCCGGACAAGGGGTTGACACTGAAGCTTTCTTT. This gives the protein CASSFAGQGVDTEAFF.

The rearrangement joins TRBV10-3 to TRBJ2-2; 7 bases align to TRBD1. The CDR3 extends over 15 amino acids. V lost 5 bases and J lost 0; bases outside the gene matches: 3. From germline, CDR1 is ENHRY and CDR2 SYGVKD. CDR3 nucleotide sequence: TGTGCCATCAGTATAGGACAGGCGAACACCGGGGAGCTGTTTTTT. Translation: CAISIGQANTGELFF.

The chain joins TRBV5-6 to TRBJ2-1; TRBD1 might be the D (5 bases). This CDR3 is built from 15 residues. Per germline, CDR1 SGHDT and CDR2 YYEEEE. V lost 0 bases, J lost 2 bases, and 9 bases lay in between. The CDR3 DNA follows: TGTGCCAGCAGCTTGGGACAGTTTACCTACAATGAGCAGTTCTTC. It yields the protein CASSLGQFTYNEQFF.

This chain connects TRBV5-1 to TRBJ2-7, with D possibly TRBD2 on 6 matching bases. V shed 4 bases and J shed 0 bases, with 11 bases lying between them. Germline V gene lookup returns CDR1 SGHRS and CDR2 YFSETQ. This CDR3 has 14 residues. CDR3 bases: TGCGCCAGCAGCCGCGGGGATTCCTCCTACGAGCAGTACTTC. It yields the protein CASSRGDSSYEQYF. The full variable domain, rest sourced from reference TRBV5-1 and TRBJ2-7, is KAGVTQTPRYLIKTRGQQVTLSCSPISGHRSVSWYQQTPGQGLQFLFEYFSETQRNKGNFPGRFSGRQFSNSRSEMNVSTLELGDSALYLCASSRGDSSYEQYFGPGTRLTVT.

In nucleotides, the CDR3 is TGTGCCAGCAGCCGGACACAGGGGGGGACGCCACTAGGAGCTTTCTTT. Translated, it gives CASSRTQGGTPLGAFF. The V and J genes are TRBV5-5 and TRBJ1-1; TRBD1 matches 8 bases. Germline assignment: CDR1 SGHKS and CDR2 YYEKEE (reference sequence). With 4 bases clipped from V and 10 bases from J, the junction kept 18 bases outside the gene matches. There are 16 residues in the CDR3.

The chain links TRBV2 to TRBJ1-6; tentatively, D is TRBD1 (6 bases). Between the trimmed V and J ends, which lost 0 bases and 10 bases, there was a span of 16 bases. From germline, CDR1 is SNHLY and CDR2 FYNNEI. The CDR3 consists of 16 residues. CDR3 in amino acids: CASSEAPQGLGSPLHF. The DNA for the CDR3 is TGTGCCAGCAGTGAAGCGCCACAGGGTTTAGGCTCACCCCTCCACTTT.

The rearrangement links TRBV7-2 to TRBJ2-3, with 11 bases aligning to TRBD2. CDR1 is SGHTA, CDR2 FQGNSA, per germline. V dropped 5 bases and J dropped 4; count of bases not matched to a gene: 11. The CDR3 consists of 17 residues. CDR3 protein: CASSPPYSGGASDTQYF. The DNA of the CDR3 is TGTGCCAGCAGCCCTCCCTATAGCGGGGGGGCGTCAGATACGCAGTATTTT.

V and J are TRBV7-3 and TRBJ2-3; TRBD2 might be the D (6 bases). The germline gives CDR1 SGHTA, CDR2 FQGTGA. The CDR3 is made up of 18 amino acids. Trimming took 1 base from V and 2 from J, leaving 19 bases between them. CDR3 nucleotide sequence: TGTGCCAGCAGCTTAAAAGCGGGTTGGCAAGAACACACAGATACGCAGTATTTT. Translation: CASSLKAGWQEHTDTQYF.

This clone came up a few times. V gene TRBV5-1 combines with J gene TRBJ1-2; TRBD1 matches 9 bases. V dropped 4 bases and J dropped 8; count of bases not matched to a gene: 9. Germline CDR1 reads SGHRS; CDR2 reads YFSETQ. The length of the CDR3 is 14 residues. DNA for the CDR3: TGCGCCAGCAGCCCACAGGGGGCGTCGGGAGGCTACACCTTC. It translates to CASSPQGASGGYTF.

CDR3 loop: CASLDSPTPNTEAFF. DNA for the CDR3: TGTGCCAGCCTGGACAGCCCAACACCGAACACTGAAGCTTTCTTT. The chain uses TRBV2 and TRBJ1-1; maybe TRBD1 (6 bases). This CDR3 is 15 amino acids long. Germline V lookup: CDR1 SNHLY, CDR2 FYNNEI. With 8 bases removed from V and 1 base from J, the gap between germline ends came to 17 bases.

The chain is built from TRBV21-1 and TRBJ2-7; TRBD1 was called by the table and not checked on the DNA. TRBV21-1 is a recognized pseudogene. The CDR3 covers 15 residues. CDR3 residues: CASLEAQGRSYEQYV. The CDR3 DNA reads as TGTGCCAGCTTGGAGGCACAGGGGAGGTCCTACGAGCAGTACGTC.

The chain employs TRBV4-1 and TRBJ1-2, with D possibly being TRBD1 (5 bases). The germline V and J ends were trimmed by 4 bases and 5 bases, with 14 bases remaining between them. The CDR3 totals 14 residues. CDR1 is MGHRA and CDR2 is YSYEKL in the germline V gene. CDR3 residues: CASSLSGNPYGYTF. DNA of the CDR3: TGCGCCAGCAGCCTATCAGGGAACCCTTATGGCTACACCTTC.

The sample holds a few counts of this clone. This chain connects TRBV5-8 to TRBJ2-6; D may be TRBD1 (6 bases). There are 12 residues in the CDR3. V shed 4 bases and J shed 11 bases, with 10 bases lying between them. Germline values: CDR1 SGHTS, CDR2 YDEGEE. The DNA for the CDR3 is TGTGCCAGCAGCCTGACAGGCGACGTCCTGACTTTC. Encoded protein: CASSLTGDVLTF. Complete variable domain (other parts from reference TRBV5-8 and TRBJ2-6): EAGVTQSPTHLIKTRGQQATLRCSPISGHTSVYWYQQALGLGLQFLLWYDEGEERNRGNFPPRFSGRQFPNYSSELNVNALELEDSALYLCASSLTGDVLTFGAGSRLTVL.

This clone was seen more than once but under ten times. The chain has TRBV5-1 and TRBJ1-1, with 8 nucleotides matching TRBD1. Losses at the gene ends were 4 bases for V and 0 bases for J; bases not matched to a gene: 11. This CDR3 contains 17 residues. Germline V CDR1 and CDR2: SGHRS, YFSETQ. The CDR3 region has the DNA TGCGCCAGCAGCCTGAGCGGGCAGGGGGCCTTGAACACTGAAGCTTTCTTT. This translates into CASSLSGQGALNTEAFF.

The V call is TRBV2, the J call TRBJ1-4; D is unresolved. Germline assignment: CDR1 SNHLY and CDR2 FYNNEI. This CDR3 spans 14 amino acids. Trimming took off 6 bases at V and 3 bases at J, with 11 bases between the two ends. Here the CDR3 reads CASSALSANEKLFF. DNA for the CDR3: TGTGCCAGCAGCGCCCTGTCGGCTAATGAAAAACTGTTTTTT.

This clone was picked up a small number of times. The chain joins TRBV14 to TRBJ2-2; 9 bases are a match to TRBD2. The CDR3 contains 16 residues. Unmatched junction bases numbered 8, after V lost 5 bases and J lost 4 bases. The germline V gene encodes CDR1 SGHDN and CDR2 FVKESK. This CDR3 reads CASSGYSGRGTGELFF. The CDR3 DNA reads TGTGCCAGCAGCGGTTATAGCGGGAGAGGCACCGGGGAGCTGTTTTTT.

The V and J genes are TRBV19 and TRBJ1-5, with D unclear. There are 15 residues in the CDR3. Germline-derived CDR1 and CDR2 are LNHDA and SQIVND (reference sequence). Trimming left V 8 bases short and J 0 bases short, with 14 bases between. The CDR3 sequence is CASAYGGYSNQPQHF. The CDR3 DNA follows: TGTGCCAGTGCTTACGGTGGTTATAGCAATCAGCCCCAGCATTTT.

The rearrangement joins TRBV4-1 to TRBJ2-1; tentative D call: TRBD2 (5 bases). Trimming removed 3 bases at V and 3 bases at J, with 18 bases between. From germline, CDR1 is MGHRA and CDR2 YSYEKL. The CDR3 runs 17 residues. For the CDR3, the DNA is TGCGCCAGCAGCCAGACATACAGCGGTCTTCGCTACAATGAGCAGTTCTTC. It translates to CASSQTYSGLRYNEQFF.

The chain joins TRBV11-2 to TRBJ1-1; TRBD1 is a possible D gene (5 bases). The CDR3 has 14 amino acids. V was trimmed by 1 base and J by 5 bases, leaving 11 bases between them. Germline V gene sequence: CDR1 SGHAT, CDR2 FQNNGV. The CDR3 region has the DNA TGTGCCAGCAGCTTAGCACAGGAAAGGACTGAAGCTTTCTTT. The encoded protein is CASSLAQERTEAFF.

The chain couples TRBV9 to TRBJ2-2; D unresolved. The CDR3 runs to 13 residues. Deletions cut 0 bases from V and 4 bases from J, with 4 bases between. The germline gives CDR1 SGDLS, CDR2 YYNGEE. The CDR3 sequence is CASSVDGTGELFF. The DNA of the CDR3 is TGTGCCAGCAGCGTAGACGGCACCGGGGAGCTGTTTTTT. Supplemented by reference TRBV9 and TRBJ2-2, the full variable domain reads DSGVTQTPKHLITATGQRVTLRCSPRSGDLSVYWYQQSLDQGLQFLIQYYNGEERAKGNILERFSAQQFPDLHSELNLSSLELGDSALYFCASSVDGTGELFFGEGSRLTVL.

For the CDR3, the DNA is TGTGCCAGCAGCAGGGACATCGGGGGCTACACCTTC. The encoded protein is CASSRDIGGYTF. The chain uses TRBV2 and TRBJ1-2, with TRBD1 as a possible D gene (6 bases). The CDR3 extends over 12 amino acids. The germline V and J ends were trimmed by 6 bases and 8 bases, with 13 bases remaining between them. Germline-derived CDR1 and CDR2 are SNHLY and FYNNEI.

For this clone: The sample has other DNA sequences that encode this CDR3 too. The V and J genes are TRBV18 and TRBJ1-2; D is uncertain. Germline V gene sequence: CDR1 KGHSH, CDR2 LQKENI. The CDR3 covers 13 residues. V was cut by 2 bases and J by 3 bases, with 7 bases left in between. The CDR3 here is CASSPSGDYGYTF. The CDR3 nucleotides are TGTGCCAGCTCACCATCCGGGGACTATGGCTACACCTTC.

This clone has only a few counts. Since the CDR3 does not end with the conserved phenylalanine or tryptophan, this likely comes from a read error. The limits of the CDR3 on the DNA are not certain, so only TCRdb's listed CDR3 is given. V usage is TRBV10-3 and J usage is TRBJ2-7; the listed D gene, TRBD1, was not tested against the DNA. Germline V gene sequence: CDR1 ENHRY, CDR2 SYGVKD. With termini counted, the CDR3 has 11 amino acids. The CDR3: CAIIGQLELTL.

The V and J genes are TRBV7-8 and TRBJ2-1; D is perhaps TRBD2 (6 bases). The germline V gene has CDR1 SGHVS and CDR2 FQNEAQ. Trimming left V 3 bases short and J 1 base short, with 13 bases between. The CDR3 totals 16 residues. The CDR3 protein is CASSFGRERSYNEQFF. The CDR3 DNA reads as TGTGCCAGCAGCTTTGGACGGGAGAGGTCCTACAATGAGCAGTTCTTC.

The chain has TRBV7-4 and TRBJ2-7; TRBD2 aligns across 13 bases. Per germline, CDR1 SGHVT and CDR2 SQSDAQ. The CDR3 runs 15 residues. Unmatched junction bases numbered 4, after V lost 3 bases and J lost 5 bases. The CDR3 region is CASSLGTSGNDEQYV. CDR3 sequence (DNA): TGTGCCAGCAGCTTGGGGACTAGCGGGAACGACGAGCAGTACGTC.

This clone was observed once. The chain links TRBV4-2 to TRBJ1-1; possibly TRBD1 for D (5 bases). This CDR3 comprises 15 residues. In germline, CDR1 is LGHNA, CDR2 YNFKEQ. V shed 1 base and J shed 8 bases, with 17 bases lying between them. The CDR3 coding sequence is TGTGCCAGCAGCCAAGTGGGGGGGAGACTCCGAGAAGCTTTCTTT. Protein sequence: CASSQVGGRLREAFF.

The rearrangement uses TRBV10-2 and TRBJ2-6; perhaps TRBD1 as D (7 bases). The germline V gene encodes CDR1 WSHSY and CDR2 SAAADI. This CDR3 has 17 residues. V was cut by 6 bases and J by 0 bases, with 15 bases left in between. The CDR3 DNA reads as TGCGCCAGCAGGGCCGCGGGACAGAACTCTGGGGCCAACGTCCTGACTTTC. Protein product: CASRAAGQNSGANVLTF.